This is a list of T cell receptor beta chains from one sample in a study of spatial heterogeneity in lung cancer. TCRdb re-derived calls from the 5' RACE reads in MiXCR, one entry per CDR3 protein. The profile covers around 47,000 distinct CDR3 sequences, with about 7.4% appearing a single time and around 33% taken by the ten largest. The sample consisted of PBMCs, taken at follow-up. Source of these receptors: a female donor with early-stage non-small cell lung cancer. Both conserved end residues are part of each CDR3. The order of the fields is CDR3 DNA, CDR3 protein, clone size, J gene, D gene, V gene. The D gene is left open where the match is weak. Some rows have no size entry. The others give once, few or many, or a class for an expanded clone.

CDR3 DNA: TGTGCCAGCAGTCTTAGACAGGGGGCAGGACAGCCCCAGCATTTT
CDR3 protein: CASSLRQGAGQPQHF
clone size: few
J gene: TRBJ1-5
D gene: TRBD1
V gene: TRBV2

CDR3 DNA: TGCGCCAGCAGTGAGCAGAATTATGAAGCTTTCTTT
CDR3 protein: CASSEQNYEAFF
clone size: many
J gene: TRBJ1-1
D gene: .
V gene: TRBV10-2

CDR3 DNA: TGCAGTACCTACACAGGGTTTAGCAATCAGCCCCAGCATTTT
CDR3 protein: CSTYTGFSNQPQHF
clone size: .
J gene: TRBJ1-5
D gene: .
V gene: TRBV20-1

CDR3 DNA: TGTGCCAGCAGCTTGCCAGGGTACTTCTATGGCTACACCTTC
CDR3 protein: CASSLPGYFYGYTF
clone size: many
J gene: TRBJ1-2
D gene: .
V gene: TRBV7-9

CDR3 DNA: TGTGCCAGCAGCCCCGTGGCCCTAGGCACAGATACGCAGTATTTT
CDR3 protein: CASSPVALGTDTQYF
clone size: few
J gene: TRBJ2-3
D gene: .
V gene: TRBV6-2/TRBV6-3

CDR3 DNA: TGTGCCATCAGTAGAAGGGAGGAGTTGGGCGAGCAGTACTTC
CDR3 protein: CAISRREELGEQYF
clone size: many
J gene: TRBJ2-7
D gene: .
V gene: TRBV10-3

CDR3 DNA: TGCGCCAGCAGCTTCAACAGGGGATCTTCGAACACCGGGGAGCTGTTTTTT
CDR3 protein: CASSFNRGSSNTGELFF
clone size: many
J gene: TRBJ2-2
D gene: TRBD1
V gene: TRBV5-1

CDR3 DNA: TGTGCCAGAGACAAGGCAGTACCCTCCTACGAGCAGTACTTC
CDR3 protein: CARDKAVPSYEQYF
clone size: few
J gene: TRBJ2-7
D gene: .
V gene: TRBV7-2

CDR3 DNA: TGTGCCAGCAGCCGAGGACAGGGCGGAGAGACCCAGTACTTC
CDR3 protein: CASSRGQGGETQYF
clone size: .
J gene: TRBJ2-5
D gene: TRBD1
V gene: TRBV7-9

CDR3 DNA: TGTGCCAGCAGCTTAGTAAGAGATACGCAGTATTTT
CDR3 protein: CASSLVRDTQYF
clone size: many
J gene: TRBJ2-3
D gene: .
V gene: TRBV7-9

CDR3 DNA: TGCAGTGCTAACTCTGGACAGGGAACTACCGAGCAGTACTTC
CDR3 protein: CSANSGQGTTEQYF
clone size: few
J gene: TRBJ2-7
D gene: TRBD1
V gene: TRBV20-1

CDR3 DNA: TGTGCCATCAGTTTCGGCACAGATACGCAGTATTTT
CDR3 protein: CAISFGTDTQYF
clone size: many
J gene: TRBJ2-3
D gene: .
V gene: TRBV10-3

CDR3 DNA: TGTGCCAGCAGTGACCCCGGGACTTACCTTAGGACCCAGTACTTC
CDR3 protein: CASSDPGTYLRTQYF
clone size: few
J gene: TRBJ2-5
D gene: .
V gene: TRBV6-4

CDR3 DNA: TGCAGCGTTGTGGGTCGCAACTATGGCTACACCTTC
CDR3 protein: CSVVGRNYGYTF
clone size: .
J gene: TRBJ1-2
D gene: .
V gene: TRBV29-1

CDR3 DNA: TGTGCCAGCATCTCGATTTCGGGAGGCGCTAGCGGGGGATACAATGAGCAGTTCTTC
CDR3 protein: CASISISGGASGGYNEQFF
clone size: many
J gene: TRBJ2-1
D gene: TRBD2
V gene: TRBV28

CDR3 DNA: TGTGCCAGCTCACCAAACAGAAATTCACCCCTCCACTTT
CDR3 protein: CASSPNRNSPLHF
clone size: .
J gene: TRBJ1-6
D gene: .
V gene: TRBV18

CDR3 DNA: TGTGCCAGCAGTTCTACTGGGTATGGCTACACCTTC
CDR3 protein: CASSSTGYGYTF
clone size: .
J gene: TRBJ1-2
D gene: .
V gene: TRBV28

CDR3 DNA: TGTGCCAGCAGCCAAGTGGGGGTCGGCACAGATACGCAGTATTTT
CDR3 protein: CASSQVGVGTDTQYF
clone size: .
J gene: TRBJ2-3
D gene: .
V gene: TRBV3-1

CDR3 DNA: TGCAGTGCCCGACCGGGTTTCTTC
CDR3 protein: CSARPGFF
clone size: many
J gene: TRBJ1-2
D gene: .
V gene: TRBV20-1

CDR3 DNA: TGCGCCAGCCGTCTCACAGACCAAGAGACCCAGTACTTC
CDR3 protein: CASRLTDQETQYF
clone size: .
J gene: TRBJ2-5
D gene: .
V gene: TRBV5-1

CDR3 DNA: TGTGCCATCAGGGAGAGCTCTGGGGCCAACGTCCTGACTTTC
CDR3 protein: CAIRESSGANVLTF
clone size: many
J gene: TRBJ2-6
D gene: .
V gene: TRBV10-3

CDR3 DNA: TGCAGTGTTCCTGCTAGCGGGGAAAGCACAGATACGCAGTATTTT
CDR3 protein: CSVPASGESTDTQYF
clone size: few
J gene: TRBJ2-3
D gene: TRBD2
V gene: TRBV20-1

CDR3 DNA: TGTGCCAGCAGTCTAAGGACCTTAGTCTCCTACGAGCAGTACTTC
CDR3 protein: CASSLRTLVSYEQYF
clone size: few
J gene: TRBJ2-7
D gene: .
V gene: TRBV12-3/TRBV12-4

CDR3 DNA: TGTGCCAGCAGTTACTCCGAGGGTCACACTGAAGCTTTCTTT
CDR3 protein: CASSYSEGHTEAFF
clone size: few
J gene: TRBJ1-1
D gene: .
V gene: TRBV6-5

CDR3 DNA: TGTGCCACCAGCAGGACGGGGAGAGAGACCCAGTACTTC
CDR3 protein: CATSRTGRETQYF
clone size: few
J gene: TRBJ2-5
D gene: .
V gene: TRBV15

CDR3 DNA: TGTGCCAGCAGGCCTCGCTTTCCGAACACCGGGGAGCTGTTTTTT
CDR3 protein: CASRPRFPNTGELFF
clone size: many
J gene: TRBJ2-2
D gene: .
V gene: TRBV2

CDR3 DNA: TGCAGTGCTAGTGGTAGCGGGGATGAGCAGTTCTTC
CDR3 protein: CSASGSGDEQFF
clone size: few
J gene: TRBJ2-1
D gene: TRBD2
V gene: TRBV20-1

CDR3 DNA: TGCGCCAGCAGCTTGGAGACAGGGAATGAGCAGTTCTTC
CDR3 protein: CASSLETGNEQFF
clone size: many
J gene: TRBJ2-1
D gene: TRBD1
V gene: TRBV5-1

CDR3 DNA: TGCGCCAGCAGCTTGTCCGGGACAGGAATTACAGATACGCAGTATTTT
CDR3 protein: CASSLSGTGITDTQYF
clone size: many
J gene: TRBJ2-3
D gene: TRBD1
V gene: TRBV5-1

CDR3 DNA: TGTGCCGGCAGCTCTCCCAGGGTCCGACCCACCACCAGCTCCTACAATGAGCAGTTCTTC
CDR3 protein: CAGSSPRVRPTTSSYNEQFF
clone size: .
J gene: TRBJ2-1
D gene: .
V gene: TRBV7-9

CDR3 DNA: TGTGCCACCAGCAGAGGGGTGGTAGGGATAAACACCGGGGAGCTGTTTTTT
CDR3 protein: CATSRGVVGINTGELFF
clone size: .
J gene: TRBJ2-2
D gene: .
V gene: TRBV15

CDR3 DNA: TGTGCCAGCAGCCCGGGACACCCGAACACTGAAGCTTTCTTT
CDR3 protein: CASSPGHPNTEAFF
clone size: .
J gene: TRBJ1-1
D gene: .
V gene: TRBV7-6

CDR3 DNA: TGCAGTGCTAGAGTAGTGCGGAGGGACCCAGATACGCAGTATTTT
CDR3 protein: CSARVVRRDPDTQYF
clone size: few
J gene: TRBJ2-3
D gene: .
V gene: TRBV20-1

CDR3 DNA: TGTGCCAGCAGCCCCGCTATGACCTCCTACGAGCAGTACTTC
CDR3 protein: CASSPAMTSYEQYF
clone size: medium-sized
J gene: TRBJ2-7
D gene: .
V gene: TRBV7-2

CDR3 DNA: TGTGCCAGCAGCCCCTTCCCCAATTCACCCCTCCACTTT
CDR3 protein: CASSPFPNSPLHF
clone size: few
J gene: TRBJ1-6
D gene: .
V gene: TRBV27

CDR3 DNA: TGCGCCAGCAGCCAAGATTCGACCGGTGGGAAGACCCAGTACTTC
CDR3 protein: CASSQDSTGGKTQYF
clone size: .
J gene: TRBJ2-5
D gene: .
V gene: TRBV4-3

CDR3 DNA: TGTGCCAGCAGCTTAATCCCTAACTATGGCTACACCTTC
CDR3 protein: CASSLIPNYGYTF
clone size: .
J gene: TRBJ1-2
D gene: .
V gene: TRBV7-2

CDR3 DNA: TGTGCCAGCACGACGGGGGGCTACAATGAGCAGTTCTTC
CDR3 protein: CASTTGGYNEQFF
clone size: many
J gene: TRBJ2-1
D gene: TRBD2
V gene: TRBV3-1

CDR3 DNA: TGTGCCAGCCAGGAGAATTCACCCCTCCACTTT
CDR3 protein: CASQENSPLHF
clone size: few
J gene: TRBJ1-6
D gene: .
V gene: TRBV2

CDR3 DNA: TGCAGTGCTAGAGATAGAACAGCCTCCTACGAGCAGTACTTC
CDR3 protein: CSARDRTASYEQYF
clone size: many
J gene: TRBJ2-7
D gene: .
V gene: TRBV20-1

CDR3 DNA: TGTGCCAGCAGCCTTGCGCCACCCGGGGCAGCTAACTATGGCTACACCTTC
CDR3 protein: CASSLAPPGAANYGYTF
clone size: few
J gene: TRBJ1-2
D gene: .
V gene: TRBV7-3

CDR3 DNA: TGTGCCAGCAGCCCAGGGGGGTACGAGCAGTACTTC
CDR3 protein: CASSPGGYEQYF
clone size: many
J gene: TRBJ2-7
D gene: .
V gene: TRBV11-2

CDR3 DNA: TGTGCCAGCAGTGAAGCGGTGGCGACAGTCGCGCATGGGCAGTACTTC
CDR3 protein: CASSEAVATVAHGQYF
clone size: few
J gene: TRBJ2-7
D gene: .
V gene: TRBV6-1

CDR3 DNA: TGTGCCAGCAGCTTTATGGGTATCTCTGGGGCCAACGTCCTGACTTTC
CDR3 protein: CASSFMGISGANVLTF
clone size: few
J gene: TRBJ2-6
D gene: .
V gene: TRBV7-2

CDR3 DNA: TGTGCCAGCAGTTTAGTCGGGGGAGAGACCCAGTACTTC
CDR3 protein: CASSLVGGETQYF
clone size: many
J gene: TRBJ2-5
D gene: .
V gene: TRBV12-3/TRBV12-4

CDR3 DNA: TGTGCCAGCAGTTTGTCAGGGGAAGTGCGTGGAAACACCATATATTTT
CDR3 protein: CASSLSGEVRGNTIYF
clone size: few
J gene: TRBJ1-3
D gene: .
V gene: TRBV28

CDR3 DNA: TGCAGTGCTAGCGGGGACAGGGGTCCCTACGAGCAGTACTTC
CDR3 protein: CSASGDRGPYEQYF
clone size: few
J gene: TRBJ2-7
D gene: TRBD1
V gene: TRBV20-1

CDR3 DNA: TGTGCCAGCAGCTCTGGGACAGGCTTTGGCAATCAGCCCCAGCATTTT
CDR3 protein: CASSSGTGFGNQPQHF
clone size: .
J gene: TRBJ1-5
D gene: TRBD1
V gene: TRBV7-9